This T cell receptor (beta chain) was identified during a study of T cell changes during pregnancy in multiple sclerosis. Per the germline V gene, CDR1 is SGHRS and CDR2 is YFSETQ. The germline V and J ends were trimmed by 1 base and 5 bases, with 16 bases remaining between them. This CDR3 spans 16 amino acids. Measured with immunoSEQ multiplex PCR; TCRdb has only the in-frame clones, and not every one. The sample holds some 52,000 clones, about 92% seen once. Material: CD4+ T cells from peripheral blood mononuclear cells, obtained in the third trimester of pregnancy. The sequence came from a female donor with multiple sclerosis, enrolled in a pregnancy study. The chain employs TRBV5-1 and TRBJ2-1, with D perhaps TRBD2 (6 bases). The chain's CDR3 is CASSLRASVPNNEQFF. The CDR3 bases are TGCGCCAGCAGCTTGCGAGCTAGCGTCCCAAACAATGAGCAGTTCTTC.